This entry concerns a single T cell receptor beta chain. In this sample, this clone turned up a few times. Its antigen has not been determined. One base away there is no much larger clone; base qualities are not given. The library came from the immunoSEQ multiplex PCR assay. A mixture of 60 forward primers for TCR Vbeta segments and 13 reverse primers for TCR Jbeta segments was used in the multiplex PCR. Amplification of the CDR3 region of rearranged TCR beta genes was performed with a multiplex PCR assay on genomic DNA. The Illumina HiSeq System was used to sequence the amplified TCR beta libraries as 87-base-pair reads. In the authors' own workflow: In a later analysis, tens of millions of unique TCR beta chains were counted across the roughly 610 repertoires, and around 10 million of these chains were shared by at least two donors. Raw reads were error-corrected and collapsed into unique sequences with a nearest-neighbor algorithm that merged closely related sequences to remove PCR and sequencing errors. Alignment of CDR3 sequences to IMGT reference sequences was used to assign V, D and J gene segments. For a sequence to be retained, a match of at least six nucleotides to both a V gene segment and a J gene segment was required. A rearrangement counted as productive if the CDR3 had no stop codons and remained in frame with V and J, and every other rearrangement counted as non-productive. Following IMGT convention, CDR3 was defined as the stretch from the second conserved V-encoded cysteine to the conserved J-encoded phenylalanine. The earlier analysis of about 530 of the donors excluded any sequence lacking an unambiguous match to a single V gene segment. In an earlier analysis of a few hundred of the donors, V segments were called functional above 56.7% productive rearrangements and were called segregating when the between-donor standard deviation exceeded 5%. A statistical classification framework was built to diagnose cytomegalovirus status from the catalog of TCR beta chain sequences. In a later analysis, V and J genes were assigned by comparing TCR nucleotide sequences against IMGT/GENE-DB human TR gene sequences. A later analysis assigned CDR3 sequences and most-parsimonious VDJ recombination scenarios with the TCRdist pipeline. In a later analysis, each TCR beta chain was defined by its CDR3 amino acid sequence together with its V-gene family, and reads without a unique V-gene family were excluded. A later analysis removed 450 to 600 highly shared, low-generation-probability nucleotide sequences to deal with suspected cross-contamination and a sequencing artifact. For each public chain, a later analysis derived a clonal expansion index from normalized ranks of inferred template counts within each repertoire. In a later analysis, generation probabilities were computed with a VDJ recombination model fitted to out-of-frame rearrangements, and the resulting probabilities were checked against IGoR. In a later analysis, TCR-TCR, TCR-HLA and TCR-CMV co-occurrence was scored with hypergeometric tests, and a repertoire-size bias correction was applied to TCR pairs. A later analysis estimated false discovery rates by permuting HLA or CMV assignments 20 times. In a later analysis, co-occurring TCRs were grouped with DBSCAN, and TCRdist sequence similarity was added when clustering was performed within HLA-allele-positive subsets. For co-occurrence clustering, repertoires with fewer than 30,000 or more than 120,000 public chains were excluded, along with 5 or 6 repertoires with anomalous nucleotide sharing. The source is immuneACCESS, and TCRdb retained only in-frame sequences with V and J called. Part of the clones is not carried over; for the studies checked, unresolved V genes explain less than half of this, and the remainder is unexplained. D and trimming were read from the DNA, whereas the V and J calls and clone size are those reported in that table. The sample table holds 210,000 or so clones, of which approximately 80% were seen once. The leading ten clones occupy roughly 10% of the sample.

The data belong to a study of cytomegalovirus exposure and HLA in healthy donors (dated by TCRdb to the late 2010s). Concerning the study at large: An earlier analysis of 550 to 700 of the donors reported 250 to 300 Gb of sequence data and 120 million or so unique TCR beta sequences from about 200 million T cells. Roughly 310 gigabases of sequencing data and approximately 85 million unique TCR sequences were included in an early release covering roughly 600 HLA-typed donors. Of the approximately 370 genotyped donors, more than 75% were placed in the genetic ancestry cluster associated with self-reported Caucasian donors. The study aimed to test whether cataloging public T cell receptors could reveal signatures of past pathogen exposure. The T cell repertoires of some 700 subjects were profiled by immunosequencing and related to cytomegalovirus serostatus. In addition to the first cohort of roughly 670 subjects, a separate validation cohort of around 110 different subjects was used. The study combined high-throughput TCR immunosequencing, statistical association of individual TCRs with disease status, and machine learning to predict cytomegalovirus infection status. To study patterns of TCR occurrence, a later analysis re-analyzed previously published TCR beta repertoires from 666 donors and added high-resolution HLA genotyping. Rather than using new phenotypic data, the later analysis identified candidate immune exposures from TCR beta sequences and from how often those sequences occurred across donors. In an earlier analysis of 587 of the donors, high-throughput TCR beta sequencing was used to judge whether each TCR beta V gene segment behaved as functional or pseudogenic. Donor age, sex, ethnicity and CMV serostatus were compiled alongside the repertoire data. A later genetic analysis used genome-wide SNP genotypes for about 60% of the roughly 670 donors, treating that subset as a discovery cohort. Every discovery cohort repertoire had been produced on one sequencing platform. Class I and class II HLA loci were covered by the typing at four-digit resolution. Typing coverage differed by locus: A, B, C, DRB1 and DQB1 were typed in about 620-640 donors, DQA1 in around 500, DPA1 in around 600, and DPB1 in 450 to 490. Because of strong linkage in the cohort, a few DR-DQ haplotypes were treated as single units for association and clustering. Across some 400 genotyped donors of the cohort, an average of about 240,000 unique TCR beta nucleotide sequences per donor were sequenced, and 15% to 20% of those sequences were non-productive. Results the study describes overall, beyond this receptor: The study listed 164 TCR beta chains as associated with cytomegalovirus. In a later analysis, 16,951 TCR beta sequences were associated with specific HLA alleles at a false discovery rate of 0.05. In a later analysis, the rate of TCR association differed among HLA loci, with DRB1 alleles having the most associated TCRs and HLA-C alleles having the fewest. In a later analysis, HLA-associated TCR beta chains were found to be more clonally expanded and to have lower generation probabilities than equally common non-associated chains. The only immune exposure information available for the cohort was CMV serostatus. Roughly 17 rarely observed V segments, including chromosome 9 orphons, were excluded from the earlier analysis of about 610 of the donors because counts were too low. Because HLA typing was missing for some donors at each locus, association tests included only the typed subset. In a later analysis, most CMV-associated TCR beta chains were found to appear HLA-restricted, with HLA associations seemingly driven largely by CMV exposure. A later analysis reported that several top co-occurrence clusters appeared linked to parvovirus B19, influenza, CMV and Epstein-Barr virus. According to a later genetic analysis, donors in an Asian-associated ancestry cluster had fewer N-insertions in productive TCRs than the approximately 610-donor mean. A further reported finding was that TCR beta sequences accurately predicted the HLA-A and HLA-B alleles for most subjects in the first cohort. Across donors, most TCR sequences were observed very rarely, whereas some public TCRs were present in many individuals. A few of the identified cytomegalovirus-associated TCR beta chains were confirmed in vitro to be specific for cytomegalovirus antigens. This cohort had only TCR beta chains sequenced, and the lack of alpha or paired-chain data limited which features could be detected. In an earlier analysis of about 600 of the donors, most TCR beta V segments appeared in productive rearrangements about 90% or about 30% of the time, broadly matching IMGT annotations. A cluster of highly shared sequence variants was judged likely to be a technical artifact of the sequencing pipeline. A later genetic analysis associated a missense DCLRE1C variant with V-gene and J-gene trimming of TCR beta chains, and an independent cohort replicated the association. Assigning TCR associations to individual alleles was difficult when HLA alleles, especially DR and DQ, strongly co-occurred. Cytomegalovirus status was reported to be diagnosed by the classifier with high specificity and sensitivity in both the original and validation cohorts. Correlated functional status among segregating V segments might be attributable to linkage disequilibrium, but an unknown experimental factor could not be ruled out. Presence/absence analyses assumed roughly uniform sequencing depth across donors, an assumption that may not hold. According to the authors, the approach could potentially be generalized to other disease states and immunological phenotypes. Some IMGT-functional V segments, including TRBV6-2 and TRBV6-3, could not be distinguished by the 87-base-pair reads and were therefore excluded.

Compared with germline, V lacks 0 bases and J lacks 8 bases; bases without a gene match: 17. Taken from the germline V gene, the CDR1 and CDR2 loops are MNHNS and SASEGT. Including the terminal cysteine and phenylalanine, the CDR3 comprises 20 residues. Left in the record is the CDR3 DNA by itself, 60 bases read in frame from the first base. The cohort consisted of 650 to 850 healthy bone marrow donors. At the time of sampling, every cohort member was nominally healthy, though immune exposures that went unrecorded were likely present. The donor was CMV seropositive and belonged to the group of 270 or so seropositive cohort members. Every donor gave a peripheral blood sample, and the peripheral blood mononuclear cells from that sample were used for TCR beta sequencing. Genomic DNA extraction from the blood cell samples was performed with the Qiagen DNeasy Blood Extraction Kit.

The material sequenced was PBMCs. Rearrangement joined TRBV6-1 to TRBJ1-6; a stretch of 9 junction bases matches TRBD1. This clonotype originated in a woman aged 45-65 years in good health and CMV-seropositive. The CDR3 region reads CASSEAVIHSWTGVYSPLHF. In nucleotide form, the sequence is TGTGCCAGCAGTGAAGCGGTTATCCATTCATGGACAGGGGTATATTCACCCCTCCACTTT.